This passage covers 6 T cell receptor beta chains from one sample sequenced in a study of T cell responses to AZD1222 COVID-19 vaccine. Profiling relied on immunoSEQ multiplex PCR, and the TCRdb table lists in-frame clones only, not all of them. There are approximately 110,000 clones in the sample; under 95% occur only once, and 1% to 1.5% lies in the top ten. Sample: peripheral blood, taken on day 0 of AZD1222 vaccination. The origin of the receptors is an adult in good health.

The CDR3 is CASSEFAGDNSPLHF. The CDR3 DNA reads TGTGCCAGCAGTGAGTTTGCGGGGGACAATTCACCCCTCCACTTT. The chain uses TRBV25-1 and TRBJ1-6, with D possibly being TRBD1 (5 bases). V was trimmed by 3 bases and J by 7 bases, leaving 13 bases between them. CDR3 length: 15 amino acids. Germline V gives CDR1 MGHDK, CDR2 SYGVNS.

This rearrangement joins TRBV30 to TRBJ2-5; D is possibly TRBD2 (6 bases). The CDR3 length is 11 residues. Trimming shortened V by 4 bases and J by 7 bases, and 10 bases separated the two germline ends. Germline loops: CDR1 GTSNPN, CDR2 SVGIG (reference sequence). The CDR3 here is CAWIQEGTQYF. CDR3 bases: TGTGCCTGGATACAGGAGGGGACCCAGTACTTC.

The chain links TRBV11-2 to TRBJ2-3, with TRBD2 matching 15 bases. The ends lost 5 bases at V and 3 bases at J; junction bases unmatched: 6. Germline CDR1 is SGHAT and CDR2 is FQNNGV. CDR3 size: 17 residues. The CDR3, as DNA: TGTGCCAGCAGCCCACGGACTAGCGGGGGGGTAACAGATACGCAGTATTTT. As protein: CASSPRTSGGVTDTQYF.

The rearrangement joins TRBV28 to TRBJ1-1; TRBD1 might be the D (6 bases). The V gene's germline CDR1 is MDHEN and CDR2 SYDVKM. Between the trimmed V and J ends, which lost 8 bases and 1 base, there was a span of 11 bases. The CDR3 is 13 residues long. The CDR3: CASLGHGNTEAFF. In nucleotides, the CDR3 is TGTGCCAGCTTGGGACACGGGAACACTGAAGCTTTCTTT.

The chain joins TRBV20-1 to TRBJ1-1; no definite D call. This CDR3 comprises 11 residues. Looked up from germline, CDR1 is DFQATT and CDR2 is SNEGSKA (reference sequence). With 5 bases removed from V and 4 bases from J, the gap between germline ends came to 8 bases. CDR3 sequence (DNA): TGCAGTGCTCCTCTGGGCACTGAAGCTTTCTTT. This translates into CSAPLGTEAFF.

CDR3 region: CASSFARRANTGELFF. Here the CDR3 DNA reads TGTGCCAGCAGTTTCGCCAGGCGAGCGAACACCGGGGAGCTGTTTTTT. V usage is TRBV27 and J usage is TRBJ2-2, with unresolved D. Germline CDR1 reads MNHEY; CDR2 reads SMNVEV (reference sequence). The V gene lost 3 bases and the J gene lost 0 bases, with 11 bases spanning the gap. The CDR3 runs 16 residues.